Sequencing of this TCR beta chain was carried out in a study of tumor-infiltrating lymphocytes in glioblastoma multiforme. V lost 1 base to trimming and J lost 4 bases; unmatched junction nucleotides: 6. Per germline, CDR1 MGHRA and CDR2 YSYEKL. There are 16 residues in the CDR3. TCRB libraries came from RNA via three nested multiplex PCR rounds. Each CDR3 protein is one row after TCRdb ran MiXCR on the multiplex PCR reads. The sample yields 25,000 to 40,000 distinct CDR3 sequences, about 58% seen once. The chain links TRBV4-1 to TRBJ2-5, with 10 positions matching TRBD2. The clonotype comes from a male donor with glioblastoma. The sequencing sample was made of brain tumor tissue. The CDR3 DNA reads TGCGCCAGCAGCCAAGGCATAGCGGGAGGTCGAGAGACCCAGTACTTC. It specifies CASSQGIAGGRETQYF.